Listed here are 27 T cell receptor beta chains from one sample, sequenced in a study of shared clonotypes between healthy human individuals. The repertoire was sequenced with immunoSEQ multiplex PCR; TCRdb's copy has only in-frame clones and lacks some. The data contain 950,000 to 1,300,000 clones, about 75% of them singletons. The sequencing sample was made of memory CD4+ T cells sorted from blood. Indicated subset: CD45RA-negative fraction. Receptors were obtained from a man younger than 30 in good health.

This clone was observed once. The chain's CDR3 is CASSPGTVRGEKLFF. The CDR3 DNA reads TGCGCCAGCAGCCCAGGGACAGTACGCGGCGAAAAACTGTTTTTT. This sequence joins TRBV5-1 and TRBJ1-4; 7 bases align to TRBD1. Germline trimming cut 4 bases from V and 8 bases from J; bases unmatched to any gene: 11. CDR3 length: 15 amino acids. CDR1 is SGHRS, CDR2 YFSETQ, per germline. Drawing the rest from reference TRBV5-1 and TRBJ1-4, the complete variable domain is KAGVTQTPRYLIKTRGQQVTLSCSPISGHRSVSWYQQTPGQGLQFLFEYFSETQRNKGNFPGRFSGRQFSNSRSEMNVSTLELGDSALYLCASSPGTVRGEKLFFGSGTQLSVL.

The CDR3 reads CASSFLGATNEKLFF. In DNA form, the CDR3 reads TGTGCCAGCAGCTTTCTGGGGGCCACTAATGAAAAACTGTTTTTT. The chain combines TRBV5-5 with TRBJ1-4; D is perhaps TRBD1 (6 bases). CDR1 SGHKS and CDR2 YYEKEE come from the germline V gene (reference sequence). The CDR3 sequence is 15 residues long. With 2 bases removed from V and 2 bases from J, the gap between germline ends came to 10 bases.

The genes are TRBV14 and TRBJ1-6; 7 nucleotides match TRBD1. With 4 bases clipped from V and 9 bases from J, the junction kept 6 bases outside the gene matches. Germline CDR1 reads SGHDN; CDR2 reads FVKESK. There are 14 residues in the CDR3. CDR3 in DNA: TGTGCCAGCAGCCTCAGGGGGGATCGTTCACCCCTCCACTTT. As protein: CASSLRGDRSPLHF.

The CDR3 spells CASSLGQGGREQYF. The CDR3 coding sequence is TGCGCCAGCAGCTTGGGACAGGGAGGCCGAGAGCAGTACTTC. The chain uses TRBV5-1 and TRBJ2-7; D is perhaps TRBD1 (7 bases). The V gene lost 0 bases and the J gene lost 7 bases, with 14 bases spanning the gap. CDR3 length equals 14 residues. Per germline, CDR1 SGHRS and CDR2 YFSETQ. The full variable domain, rest sourced from reference TRBV5-1 and TRBJ2-7, is KAGVTQTPRYLIKTRGQQVTLSCSPISGHRSVSWYQQTPGQGLQFLFEYFSETQRNKGNFPGRFSGRQFSNSRSEMNVSTLELGDSALYLCASSLGQGGREQYFGPGTRLTVT.

V and J are TRBV5-1 and TRBJ2-3, with 9 nucleotides matching TRBD2. The CDR3 spans 15 residues. Trimming removed 4 bases from V and 2 bases from J; junction bases left unmatched: 5. Per the germline V gene, CDR1 is SGHRS and CDR2 is YFSETQ. The CDR3 bases are TGCGCCAGCAGCCCTAGCGGGGTCTTCACAGATACGCAGTATTTT. Amino acid sequence: CASSPSGVFTDTQYF.

This sequence joins TRBV19 and TRBJ1-2; D possibly corresponds to TRBD1 (6 bases). The V end lost 5 bases, the J end lost 5 bases, and 18 bases lay between the germline ends. Germline V lookup: CDR1 LNHDA, CDR2 SQIVND (reference sequence). The CDR3 loop spans 15 amino acids. The CDR3 coding sequence is TGTGCCAGTAGTCCAGGGGACACCTCAACTTATGGCTACACCTTC. This sequence encodes CASSPGDTSTYGYTF. Drawing the rest from reference TRBV19 and TRBJ1-2, the complete variable domain is DGGITQSPKYLFRKEGQNVTLSCEQNLNHDAMYWYRQDPGQGLRLIYYSQIVNDFQKGDIAEGYSVSREKKESFPLTVTSAQKNPTAFYLCASSPGDTSTYGYTFGSGTRLTVV.

In its sample, this clone was seen once. With a much larger clone just one base away, this may be a read error. This specimen includes other DNA sequences encoding the same CDR3. V is TRBV5-1 and J is TRBJ1-2; weak D call: TRBD1 (5 bases). This CDR3 is built from 14 residues. Trimming shortened V by 0 bases and J by 2 bases, and 8 bases separated the two germline ends. The V gene's germline CDR1 is SGHRS and CDR2 YFSETQ. DNA for the CDR3: TGCGCCAGCAGCTTGGATCCAGGGAACTATGGCTACACCTTC. It codes for CASSLDPGNYGYTF.

V and J are TRBV6-1 and TRBJ1-1; TRBD1 might be the D (6 bases). V shed 7 bases and J shed 3 bases, with 18 bases lying between them. CDR1 is MNHNS and CDR2 is SASEGT in the germline V gene. This CDR3 region has 15 residues. This chain's CDR3 is CASNGRGAWDTEAFF. The DNA for the CDR3 is TGTGCCAGCAACGGACGGGGGGCTTGGGACACTGAAGCTTTCTTT.

The rearrangement uses TRBV2 and TRBJ2-7, with D unresolved. The CDR3 length is 11 residues. V lost 11 bases, J lost 4 bases, and 12 bases lay in between. Germline V CDR1 and CDR2: SNHLY, FYNNEI. The CDR3 bases are TGTGCCTGCTCGACTCTTTACGAGCAGTACTTC. Translation gives CACSTLYEQYF.

The chain links TRBV10-1 to TRBJ1-1, with D possibly TRBD1 on 6 matching bases. There are 14 residues in the CDR3. CDR1 WNHNN and CDR2 SYGVQD come from the germline V gene (reference sequence). Between the trimmed V and J ends, which lost 5 bases and 1 base, there was a span of 11 bases. CDR3 amino acids: CASSRTAGNTEAFF. CDR3 bases: TGCGCCAGCAGTCGGACAGCCGGGAACACTGAAGCTTTCTTT.

This clone was seen only once. This chain connects TRBV6-4 to TRBJ2-3; a weak D match, TRBD1 (6 bases). The CDR3 has 17 amino acids. V lost 5 bases and J 2 bases, leaving 20 bases between the germline ends. The V gene's germline CDR1 is MRHNA and CDR2 SNTAGT. CDR3 in amino acids: CASSRGAGDAATDTQYF. CDR3 DNA: TGTGCCAGCAGTAGAGGGGCAGGGGACGCTGCCACAGATACGCAGTATTTT.

On this clone itself: A read error is the likely source, as a far larger clone sits one nucleotide away. V and J are TRBV30 and TRBJ1-2; no firm D call. Trimming pared 1 base from V and 7 bases from J, leaving 7 bases between. The CDR3 has 11 amino acids. Germline V gives CDR1 GTSNPN, CDR2 SVGIG (reference sequence). Here the CDR3 reads CAWSAMGGYTF. The CDR3 nucleotides read TGTGCCTGGAGTGCGATGGGTGGCTACACCTTC.

The rearrangement joins TRBV2 to TRBJ2-7, with 7 bases that match TRBD1. Trimming cost V 8 bases and J 4 bases; bases outside gene matches: 8. This CDR3 spans 13 amino acids. Germline values: CDR1 SNHLY, CDR2 FYNNEI. For the CDR3, the DNA is TGTGCCAGCCGACAGGGAGTAGGATACGAGCAGTACTTC. It yields the protein CASRQGVGYEQYF.

The chain links TRBV19 to TRBJ1-2, with a tentative D call TRBD1 (6 bases). V shed 6 bases and J shed 7 bases, with 18 bases lying between them. The germline V gene has CDR1 LNHDA and CDR2 SQIVND (reference sequence). The CDR3 contains 14 residues. CDR3 nucleotide sequence: TGTGCCAGTAGAAGGGGGGGCGGACTTTCTGGCTACACCTTC. This codes for CASRRGGGLSGYTF.

The count of this clone is one. This chain links TRBV18 with TRBJ1-2, with 10 bases identical to TRBD1. The V segment lost 5 bases and the J segment 0 bases; nucleotides outside the gene matches: 12. CDR1 is KGHSH, CDR2 LQKENI, per germline. The length of the CDR3 is 18 residues. Here the CDR3 reads CASSTTGTGARTNYGYTF. CDR3 sequence (DNA): TGTGCCAGCTCAACCACGGGGACAGGGGCAAGGACTAACTATGGCTACACCTTC.

V is TRBV30 and J is TRBJ2-7; D ambiguous. Germline V gene data show CDR1 as GTSNPN and CDR2 as SVGIG (reference sequence). This CDR3 has 12 amino acids. Deletions cut 1 base from V and 4 bases from J, with 8 bases between. DNA for the CDR3: TGTGCCTGGAGTGGGGTGGGATACGAGCAGTACTTC. Translation: CAWSGVGYEQYF.

The CDR3: CASSPQGAKNIQYF. The CDR3 DNA is TGTGCCAGCAGCCCACAGGGAGCCAAAAACATTCAGTACTTC. The chain links TRBV7-8 to TRBJ2-4; TRBD1 might be the D (6 bases). Per the germline V gene, CDR1 is SGHVS and CDR2 is FQNEAQ. The CDR3 consists of 14 residues. Between the trimmed V and J ends, which lost 5 bases and 0 bases, there was a span of 8 bases. The full variable domain, its missing parts supplied by reference TRBV7-8 and TRBJ2-4, is GAGVSQSPRYKVAKRGQDVALRCDPISGHVSLFWYQQALGQGPEFLTYFQNEAQLDKSGLPSDRFFAERPEGSVSTLKIQRTQQEDSAVYLCASSPQGAKNIQYFGAGTRLSVL.

The rearrangement joins TRBV6-4 to TRBJ2-2, with a possible D match to TRBD2 (7 bases). The germline CDR1 and CDR2 sequences are MRHNA and SNTAGT. Trimming shortened V by 3 bases and J by 4 bases, and 15 bases separated the two germline ends. The CDR3 covers 16 residues. CDR3 nucleotides: TGTGCCAGCAGTGATCGCGGGGGCCTTAGCACCGGGGAGCTGTTTTTT. Amino acids: CASSDRGGLSTGELFF.

The sample holds one count of this clone. The V call is TRBV2, the J call TRBJ2-3; D is possibly TRBD2 (5 bases). With 8 bases removed from V and 4 bases from J, the gap between germline ends came to 13 bases. The CDR3 extends over 13 amino acids. Germline V gene lookup returns CDR1 SNHLY and CDR2 FYNNEI. CDR3 bases: TGTGCCAGCGTCCCCGAGGGCTCAGATACGCAGTATTTT. It codes for CASVPEGSDTQYF.

The chain has TRBV7-2 and TRBJ1-2, with a tentative D call TRBD1 (6 bases). The V gene's germline CDR1 is SGHTA and CDR2 FQGNSA. The ends were cut back, 5 bases at V and 7 bases at J, with 11 bases in the middle. This CDR3 has 12 residues. The CDR3 coding sequence is TGTGCCAGCAGCCTAATGGGGGCTGGCTACACCTTC. Its protein product is CASSLMGAGYTF. Using reference TRBV7-2 and TRBJ1-2 for the parts outside the CDR3, the full variable domain is GAGVSQSPSNKVTEKGKDVELRCDPISGHTALYWYRQSLGQGLEFLIYFQGNSAPDKSGLPSDRFSAERTGGSVSTLTIQRTQQEDSAVYLCASSLMGAGYTFGSGTRLTVV.

In its sample, this clone was seen once. The genes are TRBV6-6 and TRBJ2-2, with 8 nucleotides matching TRBD1. Germline-derived CDR1 and CDR2 are MNHNY and SVGAGI (reference sequence). The length of the CDR3 is 15 residues. V was pared by 7 bases and J by 5 bases, with 9 bases of the junction left unmatched. The CDR3 sequence is CASIPHRGRTGELFF. The CDR3 region has the DNA TGTGCCAGCATCCCCCACAGGGGGAGGACCGGGGAGCTGTTTTTT.

This clone was recorded a few times. Distinct nucleotide sequences in the sample also encode this CDR3. The J gene is TRBJ2-3, the V gene TRBV5-1; D gene uncertain. The CDR3 is made up of 13 amino acids. Germline values: CDR1 SGHRS, CDR2 YFSETQ. Trimming cost V 1 base and J 1 base, with 4 bases left between them. CDR3 nucleotides: TGCGCCAGCAGCTTGAGCGGCACAGATACGCAGTATTTT. Its translation is CASSLSGTDTQYF.

In this sample, this clone turned up a few times. The sample has other DNA sequences that encode this CDR3 too. The chain combines TRBV6-1 with TRBJ1-6; D ambiguous. Looked up from germline, CDR1 is MNHNS and CDR2 is SASEGT. V was clipped by 6 bases and J by 8 bases, with 5 bases between them. The CDR3 sequence is 11 residues long. CDR3 in DNA: TGTGCCAGCAGGGACGATTCACCCCTCCACTTT. Protein: CASRDDSPLHF.

V usage is TRBV5-4 and J usage is TRBJ2-7, with D perhaps given as TRBD1 or TRBD2 (5 bases each). Germline CDR1 reads SGHNT; CDR2 reads YYREEE (reference sequence). The CDR3 runs 14 residues. V was clipped by 4 bases and J by 6 bases, with 17 bases between them. The CDR3 loop is CASSLGTERAEQYF. In DNA, the CDR3 is TGTGCCAGCAGCCTTGGGACGGAGCGCGCCGAGCAGTACTTC.

There are a few counts of this clone. V and J are TRBV7-9 and TRBJ2-1; tentative D call: TRBD1 (5 bases). The V gene's germline CDR1 is SEHNR and CDR2 FQNEAQ (reference sequence). The CDR3 is 16 amino acids. With 5 bases removed from V and 2 bases from J, the gap between germline ends came to 16 bases. The CDR3 DNA is TGTGCCAGCAGCCCCCTTGGGGCTAGAGCCTACAATGAGCAGTTCTTC. It translates to CASSPLGARAYNEQFF.

This chain links TRBV5-5 with TRBJ1-1; a weak D match, TRBD1 (5 bases). V lost 4 bases and J 0 bases, leaving 13 bases between the germline ends. The germline V gene encodes CDR1 SGHKS and CDR2 YYEKEE (reference sequence). The CDR3 is 15 amino acids. The CDR3 DNA sequence: TGTGCCAGCAGCCTATTTGGGACTATGAACACTGAAGCTTTCTTT. Translation: CASSLFGTMNTEAFF.

This chain joins TRBV11-3 and TRBJ2-2; perhaps TRBD2 as D (6 bases). This CDR3 comprises 18 residues. Trimming shortened V by 5 bases and J by 6 bases, and 25 bases separated the two germline ends. Germline-derived CDR1 and CDR2 are SGHNT and YENEEA. The CDR3 loop reads CASSPAGLGVKFSGELFF. The CDR3 bases are TGTGCCAGCAGCCCCGCGGGGTTGGGGGTTAAGTTCTCCGGGGAGCTGTTTTTT.